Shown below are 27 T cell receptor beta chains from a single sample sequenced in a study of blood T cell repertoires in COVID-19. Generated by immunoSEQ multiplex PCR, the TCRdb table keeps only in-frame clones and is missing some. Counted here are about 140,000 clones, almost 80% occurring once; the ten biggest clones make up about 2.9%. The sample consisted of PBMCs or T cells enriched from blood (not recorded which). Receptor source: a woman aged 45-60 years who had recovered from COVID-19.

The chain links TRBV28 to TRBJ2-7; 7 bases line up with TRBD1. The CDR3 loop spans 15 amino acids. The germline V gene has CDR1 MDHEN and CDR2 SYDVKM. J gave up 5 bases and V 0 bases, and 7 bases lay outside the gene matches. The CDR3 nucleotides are TGTGCCAGCAGTTTATGGCGTCAGGGGGACAACGAGCAGTACTTC. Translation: CASSLWRQGDNEQYF.

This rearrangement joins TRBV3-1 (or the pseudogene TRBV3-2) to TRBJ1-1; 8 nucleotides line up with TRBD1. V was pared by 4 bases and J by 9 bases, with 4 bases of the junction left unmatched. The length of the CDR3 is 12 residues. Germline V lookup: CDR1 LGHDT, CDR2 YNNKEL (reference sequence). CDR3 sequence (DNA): TGTGCCAGCAGCCTCTGGACAGGGCAAGCTTTCTTT. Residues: CASSLWTGQAFF.

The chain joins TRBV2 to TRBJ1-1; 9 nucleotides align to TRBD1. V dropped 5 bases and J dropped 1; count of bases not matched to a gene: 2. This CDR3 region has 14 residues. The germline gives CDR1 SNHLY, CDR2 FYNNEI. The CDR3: CASSTDRGNTEAFF. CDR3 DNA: TGTGCCAGCAGTACGGACAGGGGGAACACTGAAGCTTTCTTT.

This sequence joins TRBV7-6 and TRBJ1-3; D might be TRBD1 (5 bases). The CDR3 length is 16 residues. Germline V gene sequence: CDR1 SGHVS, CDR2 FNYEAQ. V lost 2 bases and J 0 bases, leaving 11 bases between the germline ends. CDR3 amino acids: CASSLFDGGSGNTIYF. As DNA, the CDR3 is TGTGCCAGCAGCTTATTCGACGGGGGCTCTGGAAACACCATATATTTT.

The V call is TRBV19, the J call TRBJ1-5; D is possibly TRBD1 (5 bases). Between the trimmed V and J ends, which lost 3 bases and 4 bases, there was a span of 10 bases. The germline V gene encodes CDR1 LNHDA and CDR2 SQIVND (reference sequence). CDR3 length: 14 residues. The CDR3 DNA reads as TGTGCCAGTAGTATCCGGGCAGGGAATCAGCCCCAGCATTTT. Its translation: CASSIRAGNQPQHF.

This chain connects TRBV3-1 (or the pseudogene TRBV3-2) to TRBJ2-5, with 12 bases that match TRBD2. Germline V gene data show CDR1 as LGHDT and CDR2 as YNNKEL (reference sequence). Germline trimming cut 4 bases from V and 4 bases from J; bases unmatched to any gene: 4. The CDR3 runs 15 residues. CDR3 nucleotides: TGTGCCAGCAGCCCCCAGGGACTAGCGGGAGAGACCCAGTACTTC. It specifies CASSPQGLAGETQYF.

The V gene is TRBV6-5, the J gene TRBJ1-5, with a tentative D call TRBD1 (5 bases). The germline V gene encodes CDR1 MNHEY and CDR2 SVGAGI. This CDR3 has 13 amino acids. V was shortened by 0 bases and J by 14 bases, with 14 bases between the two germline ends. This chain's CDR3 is CASSYSWGEREHF. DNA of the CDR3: TGTGCCAGCAGTTACTCGTGGGGGGAAAGGGAGCATTTT.

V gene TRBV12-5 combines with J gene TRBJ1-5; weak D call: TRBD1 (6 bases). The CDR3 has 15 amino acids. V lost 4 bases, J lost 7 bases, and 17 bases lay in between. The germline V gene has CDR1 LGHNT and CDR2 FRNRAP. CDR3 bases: TGTGCTAGTGGTTCTCCAGGGGAAGAGTGGCAGCCCCAGCATTTT. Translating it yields CASGSPGEEWQPQHF.

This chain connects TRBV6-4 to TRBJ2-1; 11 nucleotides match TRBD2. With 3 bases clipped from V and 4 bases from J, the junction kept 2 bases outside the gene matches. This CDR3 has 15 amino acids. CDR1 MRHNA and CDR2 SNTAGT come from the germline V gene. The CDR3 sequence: CASSELAGEYNEQFF. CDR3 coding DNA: TGTGCCAGCAGTGAACTAGCGGGGGAATACAATGAGCAGTTCTTC.

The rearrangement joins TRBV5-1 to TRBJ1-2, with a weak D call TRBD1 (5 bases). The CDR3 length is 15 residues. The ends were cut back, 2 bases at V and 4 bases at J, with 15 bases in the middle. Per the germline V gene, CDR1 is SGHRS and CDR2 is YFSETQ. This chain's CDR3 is CASSFGGSVGYGYTF. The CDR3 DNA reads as TGCGCCAGCAGCTTCGGGGGAAGCGTCGGCTATGGCTACACCTTC.

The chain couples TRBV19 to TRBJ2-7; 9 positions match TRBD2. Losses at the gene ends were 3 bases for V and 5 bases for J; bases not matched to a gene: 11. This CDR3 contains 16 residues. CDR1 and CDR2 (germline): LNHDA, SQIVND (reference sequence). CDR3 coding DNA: TGTGCCAGTAGTATTGTAGGCGGACTAGCGAAAAACGAGCAGTACTTC. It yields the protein CASSIVGGLAKNEQYF.

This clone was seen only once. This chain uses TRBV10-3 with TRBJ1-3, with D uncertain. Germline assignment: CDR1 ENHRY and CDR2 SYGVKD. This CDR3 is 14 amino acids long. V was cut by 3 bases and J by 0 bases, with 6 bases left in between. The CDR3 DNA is TGTGCCATCAGTGATCTTATCTCTGGAAACACCATATATTTT. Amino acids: CAISDLISGNTIYF.

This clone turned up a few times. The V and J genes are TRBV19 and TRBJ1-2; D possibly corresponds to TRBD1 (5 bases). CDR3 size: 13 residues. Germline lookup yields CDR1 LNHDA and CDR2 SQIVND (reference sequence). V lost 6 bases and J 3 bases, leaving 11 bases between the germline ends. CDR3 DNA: TGTGCCAGTAGCCCTGGAGGGGACTATGGCTACACCTTC. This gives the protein CASSPGGDYGYTF.

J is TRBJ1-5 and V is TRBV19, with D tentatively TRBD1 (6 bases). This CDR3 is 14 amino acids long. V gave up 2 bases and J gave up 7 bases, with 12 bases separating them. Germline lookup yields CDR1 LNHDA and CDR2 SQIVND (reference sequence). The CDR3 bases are TGTGCCAGTAGTATAAGGGGGTCCGGCCAGCCCCAGCATTTT. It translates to CASSIRGSGQPQHF.

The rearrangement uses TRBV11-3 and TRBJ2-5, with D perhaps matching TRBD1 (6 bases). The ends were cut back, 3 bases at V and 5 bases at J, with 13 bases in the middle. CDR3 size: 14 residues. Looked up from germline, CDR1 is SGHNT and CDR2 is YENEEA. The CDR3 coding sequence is TGTGCCAGCAGCTTCCCGACAGGATGGGAGACCCAGTACTTC. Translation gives CASSFPTGWETQYF.

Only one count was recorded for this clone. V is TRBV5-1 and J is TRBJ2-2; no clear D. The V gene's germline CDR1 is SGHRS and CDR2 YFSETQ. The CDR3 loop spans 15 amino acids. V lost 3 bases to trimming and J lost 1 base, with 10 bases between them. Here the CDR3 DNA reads TGCGCCAGCAGCTCATACATTATGAACACCGGGGAGCTGTTTTTT. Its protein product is CASSSYIMNTGELFF.

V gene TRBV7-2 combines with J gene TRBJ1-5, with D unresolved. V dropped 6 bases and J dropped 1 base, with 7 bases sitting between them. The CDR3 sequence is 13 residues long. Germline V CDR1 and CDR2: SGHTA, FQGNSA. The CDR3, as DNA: TGTGCCAGCAGTGGGAGGAGCAATCAGCCCCAGCATTTT. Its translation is CASSGRSNQPQHF.

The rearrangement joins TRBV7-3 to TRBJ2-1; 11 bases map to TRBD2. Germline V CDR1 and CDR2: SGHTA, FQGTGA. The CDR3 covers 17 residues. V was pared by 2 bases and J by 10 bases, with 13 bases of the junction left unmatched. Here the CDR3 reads CASSLLAGGRSGQEQFF. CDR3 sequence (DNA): TGTGCCAGCAGCTTACTAGCGGGGGGCCGGTCCGGGCAAGAGCAGTTCTTC.

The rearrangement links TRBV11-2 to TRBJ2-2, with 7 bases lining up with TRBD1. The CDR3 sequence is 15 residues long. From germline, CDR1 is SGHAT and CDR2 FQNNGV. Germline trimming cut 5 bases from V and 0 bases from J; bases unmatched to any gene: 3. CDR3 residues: CASSKGTANTGELFF. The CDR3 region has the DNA TGTGCCAGCAGCAAAGGGACAGCGAACACCGGGGAGCTGTTTTTT.

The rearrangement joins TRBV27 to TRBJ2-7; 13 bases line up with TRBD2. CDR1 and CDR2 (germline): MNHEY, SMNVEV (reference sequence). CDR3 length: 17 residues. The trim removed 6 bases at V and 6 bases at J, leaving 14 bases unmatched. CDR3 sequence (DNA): TGTGCCAGCAGCCTATGGACTAGCGGGGGCCGTGTTGGCGAGCAGTACTTC. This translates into CASSLWTSGGRVGEQYF.

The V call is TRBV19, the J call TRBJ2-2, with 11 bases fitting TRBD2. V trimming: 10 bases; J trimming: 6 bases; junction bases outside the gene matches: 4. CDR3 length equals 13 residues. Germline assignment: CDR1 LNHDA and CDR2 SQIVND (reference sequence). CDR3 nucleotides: TGTGCCACCTTAGCGGGGGGGCCCGGGGAGCTGTTTTTT. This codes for CATLAGGPGELFF. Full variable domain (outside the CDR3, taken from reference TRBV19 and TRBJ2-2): DGGITQSPKYLFRKEGQNVTLSCEQNLNHDAMYWYRQDPGQGLRLIYYSQIVNDFQKGDIAEGYSVSREKKESFPLTVTSAQKNPTAFYLCATLAGGPGELFFGEGSRLTVL.

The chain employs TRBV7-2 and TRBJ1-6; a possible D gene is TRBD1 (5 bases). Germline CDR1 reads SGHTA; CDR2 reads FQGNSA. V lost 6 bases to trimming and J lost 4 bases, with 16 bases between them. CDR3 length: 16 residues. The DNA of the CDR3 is TGTGCCAGCAGTTCTGGTGGGGGGATTTATAATTCACCCCTCCACTTT. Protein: CASSSGGGIYNSPLHF.

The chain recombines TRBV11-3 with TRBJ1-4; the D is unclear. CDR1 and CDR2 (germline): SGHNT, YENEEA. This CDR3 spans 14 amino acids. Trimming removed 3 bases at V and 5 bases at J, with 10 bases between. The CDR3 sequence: CASSLLRGNEKLFF. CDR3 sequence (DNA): TGTGCCAGCAGCTTGCTCCGGGGAAATGAAAAACTGTTTTTT.

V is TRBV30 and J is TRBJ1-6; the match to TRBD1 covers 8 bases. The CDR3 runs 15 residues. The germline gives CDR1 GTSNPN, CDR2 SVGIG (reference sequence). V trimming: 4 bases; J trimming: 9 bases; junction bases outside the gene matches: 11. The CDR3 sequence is CAWMIAGQGLSPLHF. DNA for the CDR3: TGTGCCTGGATGATCGCCGGACAGGGTCTTTCACCCCTCCACTTT.

CDR3 loop: CASRVTGDHEQFF. CDR3 sequence (DNA): TGTGCCAGCAGGGTGACAGGTGACCATGAGCAGTTCTTC. The V and J genes are TRBV6-5 and TRBJ2-1; D might be TRBD1 (6 bases). The CDR3 has 13 residues. CDR1 is MNHEY and CDR2 is SVGAGI in the germline V gene. Trimming took 6 bases from V and 8 from J, leaving 14 bases between them.

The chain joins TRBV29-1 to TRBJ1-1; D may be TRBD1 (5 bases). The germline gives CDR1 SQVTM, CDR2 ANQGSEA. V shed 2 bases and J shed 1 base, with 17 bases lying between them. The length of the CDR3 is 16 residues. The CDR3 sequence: CSVEPPGPPTNTEAFF. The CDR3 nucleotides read TGCAGCGTTGAACCCCCAGGGCCTCCGACGAACACTGAAGCTTTCTTT.

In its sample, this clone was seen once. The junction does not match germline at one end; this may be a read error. The CDR3 DNA sequence: TGTGCCAGCCCTGAGGGCAACTTC. Encoded protein: CASPEGNF. The J gene is TRBJ1-2, the V gene TRBV7-7; D unclear. This CDR3 comprises 8 residues. Germline values: CDR1 SSHAT, CDR2 FNYEAQ (reference sequence).